The rows below give T cell receptor beta chains drawn from one sample of a study of T cells after yellow fever vaccination. TCRdb re-called the 5' RACE reads through MiXCR, storing one row per CDR3 protein. This table holds approximately 120,000 distinct CDR3 sequences, 7.5% to 10% found once. The specimen was CD8+ T cells sorted from PBMCs, collected on the day of the yellow fever booster vaccination. Every receptor here comes from a man between 18 and 35 years old who received the YFV17D yellow fever vaccine. Both conserved end residues are part of each CDR3. The D gene is left open where the match is weak. The listing skips clone size in some rows; elsewhere it reads once, few, many or a size class.

v_gene	abundance	d_gene	j_gene	CDR3nt	CDR3aa
TRBV4-3	-	TRBD2	TRBJ2-1	TGCGCCAGCAGCCAATACCTAGCGGGTACACAAATGAGCTCCTACAATGAGCAGTTCTTC	CASSQYLAGTQMSSYNEQFF
TRBV11-2	many	-	TRBJ2-3	TGTGCCAGCAGCTTAGTCACAGATACGCAGTATTTT	CASSLVTDTQYF
TRBV6-5	-	-	TRBJ2-1	TGTGCCAGCAGTTACGCGGCCGGGTCGGGCAATGAGCAGTTCTTC	CASSYAAGSGNEQFF
TRBV5-4	-	-	TRBJ2-1	TGTGCCAGCAGCCCGCAAAGCGTTAACAATGAGCAGTTCTTC	CASSPQSVNNEQFF
TRBV23-1	-	TRBD1	TRBJ2-2	TGCGCCAGCAGTCAAAACAAGACAGGGGCCTTCGGGGAGCTGTTTTTT	CASSQNKTGAFGELFF
TRBV6-2/TRBV6-3	-	TRBD2	TRBJ2-1	TGTGCCAGCAACGATGGACTAGCGTTCTCTGAGCAGTTCTTC	CASNDGLAFSEQFF
TRBV9	-	-	TRBJ2-1	TGTGCCAGCAGCTCGGGGGACGGGAATGAGCAGTTCTTC	CASSSGDGNEQFF
TRBV24-1	-	TRBD1	TRBJ2-2	TGTGCCACCAGTGACAGACAGGGGAACACCGGGGAGCTGTTTTTT	CATSDRQGNTGELFF
TRBV7-9	few	-	TRBJ1-2	TGTGCCAGCAGCTTTCTGGAGCTAGCTAACTATGGCTACACCTTC	CASSFLELANYGYTF
TRBV7-6	few	-	TRBJ2-5	TGTGCCAGCAGCGAACGAAGCCAGGGCATAGGAGAGACCCAGTACTTC	CASSERSQGIGETQYF
TRBV4-3	-	-	TRBJ2-7	TGCGCCAGCAGACAAGGGAGCCAAAGCTCCTACGAGCAGTACTTC	CASRQGSQSSYEQYF
TRBV9	many	TRBD2	TRBJ2-3	TGTGCCAGCAGCGCAACTCGCGGACTAGCGGGGCCAACAGATACGCAGTATTTT	CASSATRGLAGPTDTQYF
TRBV29-1	many	TRBD2	TRBJ2-7	TGCAGCGTGAGCCTAGCGGGGATGGAATCCTACGAGCAGTACTTC	CSVSLAGMESYEQYF
TRBV7-2	-	TRBD2	TRBJ2-7	TGTGCCAGCAGCGACATACTAGCGGGGGCGCCCTACGAGCAGTACTTC	CASSDILAGAPYEQYF
TRBV12-3/TRBV12-4	few	-	TRBJ1-1	TGTGCCAGCAGTTTCGTGGCAGGGTGGGAGGCTGAAGCTTTCTTT	CASSFVAGWEAEAFF
TRBV3-1	medium-sized	-	TRBJ2-2	TGTGCCAGCAGCCAAGTATTGGTCGGGCCAAACACCGGGGAGCTGTTTTTT	CASSQVLVGPNTGELFF
TRBV18	-	-	TRBJ2-5	TGTGCCAGCTCACCCTGGTTGAGGGGAGTTGAGGAGACCCAGTACTTC	CASSPWLRGVEETQYF
TRBV9	-	-	TRBJ2-3	TGTGCCAGCAGCGGCGGGACAAAGGGGCGGGGGACCAGCACAGATACGCAGTATTTT	CASSGGTKGRGTSTDTQYF
TRBV20-1	few	-	TRBJ2-1	TGCAGTGCTATACTGCGGGGCGATTTCAATGAGCAGTTCTTC	CSAILRGDFNEQFF
TRBV7-3	many	-	TRBJ2-1	TGTGCCAGCAGCTTGGGTCTGCCTCCCTACAATGAGCAGTTCTTC	CASSLGLPPYNEQFF
TRBV5-6	-	-	TRBJ2-7	TGTGCCAGCAGCTTGGCCCATATCGGAGGCTACGAGCAGTACTTC	CASSLAHIGGYEQYF
TRBV7-9	-	-	TRBJ2-6	TGTGCCAGCAGCTTAACGGGGGAGGCTGGGGCCAACGTCCTGACTTTC	CASSLTGEAGANVLTF